This entry describes one T cell receptor beta chain. The data were taken from a study of control samples from healthy donors and cancer patients. Generated by immunoSEQ multiplex PCR, the TCRdb table keeps only in-frame clones and is missing some. The table shows approximately 59,000 clones, with around 87% occurring only once. The ends were cut back, 7 bases at V and 2 bases at J, with 11 bases in the middle. Germline V gene data show CDR1 as MNHEY and CDR2 as SVGAGI. This CDR3 comprises 13 residues. The sequenced sample was PBMCs. This chain connects TRBV6-5 to TRBJ1-1; D gene uncertain. The TCR comes from a woman in her fifties or sixties with lung cancer. CDR3: CASTVGLNTEAFF. CDR3 nucleotides: TGTGCCAGCACGGTAGGACTAAACACTGAAGCTTTCTTT.